The rows below give T cell receptor beta chains drawn from one sample of a study of human T cells and chemical hapten exposure. TCRdb redid the calling of the RACE reads with MiXCR, one entry per CDR3 protein. The data show fewer than 100,000 distinct CDR3 sequences, around an eighth seen once. The input for sequencing was whole blood, taken in connection with sensitization to the hapten diphenylcyclopropenone (DPC). These receptor sequences come from a woman aged 40 to 50 with alopecia areata. Some clones in this sample may be carry-over from other donors' samples. The CDR3 runs from the conserved cysteine through the conserved F or W. Fields, in order: J gene, D gene, clone size, CDR3 length, V gene, CDR3 protein, CDR3 DNA. A D gene is named only where the DNA matches it firmly. Size tells how often a clone was seen (once, few, many) or the class of an expanded clone, and some rows leave it out.

j_call: TRBJ1-1
d_call: -
clone_size: few
cdr3_length: 11
v_call: TRBV7-9
cdr3_aa: CASSLLVEAFF
cdr3_nt: TGTGCCAGCAGTCTCCTAGTTGAAGCTTTCTTT

j_call: TRBJ2-5
d_call: TRBD2
clone_size: few
cdr3_length: 20
v_call: TRBV6-4
cdr3_aa: CASSPLLAGDGVSGQETQYF
cdr3_nt: TGTGCCAGCAGCCCATTACTAGCGGGAGATGGTGTTTCGGGCCAAGAGACCCAGTACTTC

j_call: TRBJ2-2
d_call: -
clone_size: -
cdr3_length: 12
v_call: TRBV7-9
cdr3_aa: CSGGLNTGELFF
cdr3_nt: TGTTCCGGCGGGCTTAACACCGGGGAGCTGTTTTTT

j_call: TRBJ1-1
d_call: -
clone_size: many
cdr3_length: 14
v_call: TRBV5-1
cdr3_aa: CASSPGDGYTEAFF
cdr3_nt: TGCGCCAGCAGCCCCGGGGACGGTTACACTGAAGCTTTCTTT

j_call: TRBJ2-1
d_call: -
clone_size: few
cdr3_length: 13
v_call: TRBV21-1
cdr3_aa: CASSTTGVNEQFF
cdr3_nt: TGTGCCAGCAGCACCACAGGAGTGAATGAGCAGTTCTTC

j_call: TRBJ1-1
d_call: -
clone_size: few
cdr3_length: 13
v_call: TRBV29-1
cdr3_aa: CSSLTPLGTEAFF
cdr3_nt: TGCAGTTCATTGACGCCCTTGGGCACTGAAGCTTTCTTT

j_call: TRBJ2-1
d_call: TRBD2
clone_size: many
cdr3_length: 17
v_call: TRBV12-3/TRBV12-4
cdr3_aa: CASRGPLGAGVNNEQFF
cdr3_nt: TGTGCCAGCAGAGGACCCCTTGGGGCGGGAGTGAACAATGAGCAGTTCTTC

j_call: TRBJ2-1
d_call: TRBD2
clone_size: few
cdr3_length: 17
v_call: TRBV4-3
cdr3_aa: CASSQFIAGGPYNEQFF
cdr3_nt: TGCGCCAGCAGCCAGTTCATAGCGGGAGGGCCTTACAATGAGCAGTTCTTC

j_call: TRBJ2-3
d_call: TRBD1
clone_size: few
cdr3_length: 15
v_call: TRBV11-2
cdr3_aa: CASSFGDSPTDTQYF
cdr3_nt: TGTGCCAGCAGCTTTGGGGACAGTCCCACAGATACGCAGTATTTT

j_call: TRBJ2-3
d_call: -
clone_size: -
cdr3_length: 15
v_call: TRBV9
cdr3_aa: CASSVGASRPDTQYF
cdr3_nt: TGTGCCAGCAGCGTAGGGGCTAGTAGGCCAGATACGCAGTATTTT

j_call: TRBJ1-1
d_call: -
clone_size: -
cdr3_length: 12
v_call: TRBV12-3/TRBV12-4
cdr3_aa: CASSFPQGEAFF
cdr3_nt: TGTGCCAGCAGTTTCCCCCAGGGTGAAGCTTTCTTT

j_call: TRBJ2-2
d_call: TRBD2
clone_size: few
cdr3_length: 19
v_call: TRBV6-2/TRBV6-3
cdr3_aa: CASSSTLGLAGRNTGELFF
cdr3_nt: TGTGCCAGCAGTTCAACACTCGGACTAGCGGGAAGAAACACCGGGGAGCTGTTTTTT

j_call: TRBJ1-6
d_call: -
clone_size: -
cdr3_length: 16
v_call: TRBV28
cdr3_aa: CASILSGRGYNSPLHF
cdr3_nt: TGTGCCAGCATTTTATCCGGGCGGGGTTATAATTCACCCCTCCACTTT

j_call: TRBJ2-7
d_call: -
clone_size: many
cdr3_length: 13
v_call: TRBV29-1
cdr3_aa: CSAGARETYEQYF
cdr3_nt: TGCAGCGCAGGCGCCCGCGAAACCTACGAGCAGTACTTC

j_call: TRBJ2-1
d_call: TRBD2
clone_size: -
cdr3_length: 14
v_call: TRBV7-9
cdr3_aa: CASNQASGYNEQFF
cdr3_nt: TGTGCCAGCAACCAGGCTAGCGGCTACAATGAGCAGTTCTTC

j_call: TRBJ1-1
d_call: TRBD1
clone_size: -
cdr3_length: 13
v_call: TRBV7-2
cdr3_aa: CASSSTGETEAFF
cdr3_nt: TGTGCCAGCAGCTCGACAGGGGAGACTGAAGCTTTCTTT

j_call: TRBJ2-1
d_call: TRBD2
clone_size: -
cdr3_length: 19
v_call: TRBV19
cdr3_aa: CASSIEAGGTLTPYNEQFF
cdr3_nt: TGTGCCAGTAGTATAGAGGCGGGAGGGACCCTGACGCCGTACAATGAGCAGTTCTTC

j_call: TRBJ2-7
d_call: -
clone_size: -
cdr3_length: 11
v_call: TRBV28
cdr3_aa: CASSSAREQYF
cdr3_nt: TGTGCCAGCAGTTCCGCACGCGAGCAGTACTTC

j_call: TRBJ2-3
d_call: -
clone_size: -
cdr3_length: 13
v_call: TRBV7-2
cdr3_aa: CASSPELADTQYF
cdr3_nt: TGTGCCAGCAGCCCCGAGCTAGCGGATACGCAGTATTTT

j_call: TRBJ1-5
d_call: -
clone_size: -
cdr3_length: 14
v_call: TRBV2
cdr3_aa: CASRVDSGNQPQHF
cdr3_nt: TGTGCCAGCCGTGTGGATTCCGGCAATCAGCCCCAGCATTTT

j_call: TRBJ2-1
d_call: TRBD1
clone_size: -
cdr3_length: 12
v_call: TRBV2
cdr3_aa: CASSYRGDEQFF
cdr3_nt: TGTGCCAGCAGTTACAGGGGTGATGAGCAGTTCTTC

j_call: TRBJ1-2
d_call: -
clone_size: few
cdr3_length: 11
v_call: TRBV20-1
cdr3_aa: CSALGVFGYTF
cdr3_nt: TGCAGTGCTCTGGGGGTCTTTGGCTACACCTTC

j_call: TRBJ2-6
d_call: -
clone_size: few
cdr3_length: 15
v_call: TRBV6-6
cdr3_aa: CASSYSGAGANVLTF
cdr3_nt: TGTGCCAGCAGTTACTCGGGGGCTGGGGCCAACGTCCTGACTTTC

j_call: TRBJ2-3
d_call: -
clone_size: -
cdr3_length: 10
v_call: TRBV6-2/TRBV6-3
cdr3_aa: CASSDLTQYF
cdr3_nt: TGTGCCAGCAGTGACCTCACGCAGTATTTT

j_call: TRBJ2-1
d_call: -
clone_size: few
cdr3_length: 15
v_call: TRBV2
cdr3_aa: CASTNPGRDNERQFF
cdr3_nt: TGTGCCAGCACCAACCCGGGACGGGACAATGAGCGGCAGTTCTTC

j_call: TRBJ1-3
d_call: -
clone_size: many
cdr3_length: 14
v_call: TRBV27
cdr3_aa: CASQDRSSGNTIYF
cdr3_nt: TGTGCCAGCCAGGACAGAAGCTCTGGAAACACCATATATTTT